This TCR beta chain was captured by sequencing in a study of coeliac disease (dated 2022 in TCRdb). Study-wide context: Each coeliac patient was placed into one of three groups: newly diagnosed active disease, refractory coeliac disease type I, or disease controlled by a gluten-free diet. Because high-resolution HLA typing was not available, biased TRBV7-2 usage was queried as a proof of principle. The full study included some 30 patients: around 22 with serologically confirmed coeliac disease and 8 controls with non-small intestinal disorders. Next-generation sequencing of rearranged TRB and TRG CDR3 regions was applied to small intestinal lymphocyte fractions from coeliac and non-coeliac patients. The aim was to characterise TR repertoires of small intestinal T cells in active, refractory type I and gluten-free-diet-treated coeliac disease. TRB sequencing succeeded for samples from just over 26 subjects, including approximately 25 paired bulk unsorted intraepithelial and lamina propria cell samples.

On this clone: The antigen it binds to is not known. Nothing much larger sits one base from this clone, and base qualities are not available.

Overall study outcomes, separate from this receptor: TRB repertoires were largely private; most amino acid sequences were unique to one sample, and V-gene usage did not differ significantly by disease group. Active coeliac intraepithelial and lamina propria samples had lower TRB and TRG repertoire clonality than controls, suggesting that diverse T cells were recruited. The approach was considered by the authors to be unsuitable for unbiased detection of gliadin-specific T cells, as gliadin-specific T cells are scarce and rarely shared between patients. Published gliadin-specific TRB sequences appeared in about 50% of the 18 coeliac lamina propria samples but only 1 of 6 controls. The separation of intraepithelial from lamina propria cells did not yield high-purity fractions, so cross-contamination between compartments was possible.

Aliquots of hundreds of thousands of cells were frozen in DMSO/FBS in liquid nitrogen, and a single aliquot per fraction was used for sequencing. All 30 or so patients in the study underwent endoscopy and small intestinal biopsy. Lamina propria cells were released by collagenase digestion of the biopsy tissue left over after intraepithelial cell isolation. The Qiagen DNeasy blood extraction kit was used to extract genomic DNA from the frozen unsorted cell fractions. Libraries were constructed by the immunoSEQ multiplex PCR assay. In a multiplexed PCR, the TR loci were amplified; reverse primers were designed against J gene segments, whereas forward primers were designed against V gene segments. Amplified CDR3 regions were sequenced on the Illumina HiSeq System. In the paper's pipeline: To strip out PCR and sequencing errors and collapse the data into unique sequences, a nearest-neighbour algorithm merged closely related reads. Repertoires were summarised in terms of clonality and T cell density, with T cell density defined as TR molecules per amount of genomic DNA input. Public TRs were defined as CDR3 amino acid sequences in at least 80% of unsorted samples, then tested for differential abundance between coeliac and control samples. Each lamina propria sample was queried against a list of over 200 published gliadin-specific TRB sequences. Disease-group differences in clonality and density were tested with Kruskal-Wallis tests followed by Dunn post-tests. The source is immuneACCESS, and TCRdb retained only in-frame sequences with V and J called. Part of the clones is not carried over; for the studies checked, unresolved V genes explain less than half of this, and the remainder is unexplained. V and J calls and clone size are given by that table; D and trimming were obtained from the DNA. Present in this sample are 2,200 or so clones, 60% to 70% of which were seen just once. The top ten hold less than 10% of the sample.

Germline trimming amounts to 1 base on V and 2 bases on J, with 11 as the count of junction bases outside the gene matches. The CDR3 spans 18 residues, from the cysteine through the phenylalanine. Only CDR3 DNA is held: 54 bases, read in frame from base 1. Looking up the germline V gene yields CDR1 SGHAT and CDR2 FQNNGV. The sequence came from a woman between 25 and 40 years old with active celiac disease. Recombination linked TRBV11-2 to TRBJ2-3; 8 bases in between match TRBD2. Sequenced material: lamina propria lymphocytes from the gut. The meaning of the sample's cell subset or site label: lamina propria cell (LPC) fraction of small intestinal biopsy. For the CDR3, the sequence is CASSLGTWAGGTTDTQYF. The sequenced DNA is TGTGCCAGCAGCTTAGGGACTTGGGCGGGGGGCACCACAGATACGCAGTATTTT.